The rows below give T cell receptor beta chains drawn from one sample of a study of immune cell composition in non-small cell lung cancer. TCRdb's copy holds only in-frame clones and misses some; the assay was immunoSEQ multiplex PCR. Of roughly 2,600 clones in the sample, more than 60% were seen once. Source material: lung tumor tissue. The receptors were gathered from a human donor with non-small cell lung cancer. CDR3s include the opening cysteine and the closing phenylalanine or tryptophan. The D gene is left open where the match is weak. Size is omitted from some rows. Given values are once, few, many or a class for expanded clones.

size	J	D	V	DNA	CDR3
-	TRBJ2-1	TRBD2	TRBV11-3	TGTGCCAGCAGCACCGGGACTAGCGGGAGGGCTCGGGAGCAGTTCTTC	CASSTGTSGRAREQFF
few	TRBJ2-2	-	TRBV6-4	TGTGCCAGCAGTCCGACGAGCGGGAACACCGGGGAGCTGTTTTTT	CASSPTSGNTGELFF
large	TRBJ1-4	-	TRBV7-6	TGTGCCAGCAGCTTAGCTGGGACTGGAGGTGAAAAACTGTTTTTT	CASSLAGTGGEKLFF
few	TRBJ1-1	TRBD1	TRBV7-2	TGTGCCAGCAGCTCGCCAAAAGGACAGGGGGCGTCAGGCACTGAAGCTTTCTTT	CASSSPKGQGASGTEAFF
-	TRBJ2-1	-	TRBV20-1	TGCAGTGCCAGCGACTACAATGAGCAGTTCTTC	CSASDYNEQFF
few	TRBJ2-1	TRBD1	TRBV7-3	TGTGCCAGCAGCTTAATCCTGACCGGGACAGGCCCCAGAGGCCTAGATGCAAATGAGCAGTTCTTC	CASSLILTGTGPRGLDANEQFF
once	TRBJ2-1	TRBD1	TRBV18	TGTGCCAGCTCCCCAAGGTTTTTGGACAGGGGATATGAGCAGTTCTTC	CASSPRFLDRGYEQFF
few	TRBJ2-3	TRBD2	TRBV4-1	TGCGCCAGCAGCGGACTAGCGGGAGGGCTAACAGATACGCAGTATTTT	CASSGLAGGLTDTQYF
few	TRBJ2-5	TRBD2	TRBV2	TGTGCCAGCAGTCTCTTTTCCGGTGGGACTAGCGGGACGCAAGAGACCCAGTACTTC	CASSLFSGGTSGTQETQYF
-	TRBJ1-2	-	TRBV27	TGTGCCAGCAGTCAGCGCTATGGCTACACCTTC	CASSQRYGYTF
-	TRBJ1-2	-	TRBV18	TGTGCCAGCTCACCACGGGGCCAGGCCGAGGGCTACACCTTC	CASSPRGQAEGYTF
-	TRBJ2-3	-	TRBV10-3	TGTGCCATCAACGGACAGCTCGAGGCAGATACGCAGTATTTT	CAINGQLEADTQYF
-	TRBJ1-1	TRBD1	TRBV19	TGTGCCAGTAGTAGTCTCTCGACAGGGGTGGGGCCTGAAGCTTTCTTT	CASSSLSTGVGPEAFF
once	TRBJ2-1	TRBD2	TRBV5-1	TGCGCCAGCAGCTCTCTGGGACTAGCGGGCAATGAGCAGTTCTTC	CASSSLGLAGNEQFF
once	TRBJ1-1	-	TRBV2	TGTGCCAGCTCCCCCTCAGGGATATCGAACACTGAAGCTTTCTTT	CASSPSGISNTEAFF
few	TRBJ2-2	-	TRBV27	TGTGCCAGCAGTCTGTATGCGGGGAGCGGCGCGAACACCGGGGAGCTGTTTTTT	CASSLYAGSGANTGELFF
-	TRBJ1-1	-	TRBV29-1	TGCAGCGGGGATACAGGGACCACTGAAGCTTTCTTT	CSGDTGTTEAFF
-	TRBJ1-6	TRBD1	TRBV6-5	TGTGCCAGCAAACTCCAGGGGGCGTCTGATTCACCCCTCCACTTT	CASKLQGASDSPLHF
-	TRBJ1-5	-	TRBV30	TGTGCCTGGAGTCAGGGCCCTGGCGGCAATCAGCCCCAGCATTTT	CAWSQGPGGNQPQHF
once	TRBJ2-7	TRBD1	TRBV5-1	TGCGCCAGCAGCCCCGACAGGGAAGGGGGCGAGCAGTACTTC	CASSPDREGGEQYF
-	TRBJ1-1	TRBD1	TRBV4-1	TGCGCCAGCAACCCACAAACCGGGACAGGTGAAGCTTTCTTT	CASNPQTGTGEAFF
few	TRBJ1-5	TRBD1	TRBV6-1	TGTGCCAGCAGCACAGGGGTTGTTAGTGATCAGCCCCAGCATTTT	CASSTGVVSDQPQHF
-	TRBJ2-5	TRBD1	TRBV5-1	TGCGCCAGCAGTTTCGGGACAGTAGAGACCCAGTACTTC	CASSFGTVETQYF
-	TRBJ1-2	-	TRBV5-6	TGTGCCAGCAGTCGGACAGCCTACTATGGCTACACCTTC	CASSRTAYYGYTF
-	TRBJ2-7	TRBD1	TRBV6-5	TGTGCCAGCAGTTACGACAGGGGAAAACGCTACGAGCAGTACTTC	CASSYDRGKRYEQYF
-	TRBJ2-5	TRBD2	TRBV5-6	TGTGCCAGCAGCTTCTCTCGACTAGCGGGAGGGCGAGGGACCCAGTACTTC	CASSFSRLAGGRGTQYF
-	TRBJ1-1	TRBD1	TRBV7-3	TGTGCCAGCAGCCCGAACCAGGGGGCGCGTGCCACTGAAGCTTTCTTT	CASSPNQGARATEAFF
-	TRBJ2-7	TRBD1	TRBV10-3	TGTGCCATCAAAGATGGGGACAGGGGTACTGAGCAGTACTTC	CAIKDGDRGTEQYF
few	TRBJ1-4	-	TRBV28	TGTGCCAGCAGTTCCGACAGGAGTAATGAAAAACTGTTTTTT	CASSSDRSNEKLFF
-	TRBJ2-2	-	TRBV6-4	TGTGCCAGCAGTGACCCAGCCCCGCTAGAGAACACCGGGGAGCTGTTTTTT	CASSDPAPLENTGELFF
once	TRBJ1-2	-	TRBV18	TGTGCCAGCTCACCACCTGGACAGCCTACCCTCTATGGCTACACCTTC	CASSPPGQPTLYGYTF
-	TRBJ1-6	TRBD1	TRBV4-1	TGCGCCAGCAGCCAACAGACAGGGGGGCCTAATTCACCCCTCCACTTT	CASSQQTGGPNSPLHF
-	TRBJ1-1	TRBD1	TRBV11-3	TGTGCCAGCAGCTTGGGACAGATGAACACTGAAGCTTTCTTT	CASSLGQMNTEAFF
-	TRBJ2-5	TRBD2	TRBV19	TGTGCCAGTAGTATGGGGACTAGCGGAGAGACCCAGTACTTC	CASSMGTSGETQYF
-	TRBJ1-1	-	TRBV9	TGTGCCAGCAGCGTGGGGGGAGACAGCAACACTGAAGCTTTCTTT	CASSVGGDSNTEAFF
-	TRBJ2-7	-	TRBV6-6	TGTGCCAGCACCCGAACGGGAGAAATGCGCGAGCAGTACTTC	CASTRTGEMREQYF
-	TRBJ2-2	-	TRBV7-2	TGTGCCAGCAGCTTATATCAGGGGCGAACCGGGGAGCTGTTTTTT	CASSLYQGRTGELFF
-	TRBJ1-5	-	TRBV23-1	TGCGCCAGCAGTCCATCCGACAGGAGCAATCAGCCCCAGCATTTT	CASSPSDRSNQPQHF
once	TRBJ1-3	-	TRBV10-3	TGTGCCATCGGGGATGGGGCAGGGGCTGGAAACACCATATATTTT	CAIGDGAGAGNTIYF
once	TRBJ1-2	TRBD1	TRBV30	TGTGCCTGGAGTCTGCTAAGAGGGGGCGGGGGCTACACCTTC	CAWSLLRGGGGYTF
-	TRBJ2-5	TRBD2	TRBV9	TGTGCCAGCAGCGTAGCATGGGCTAGCGGGGAAGAGACCCAGTACTTC	CASSVAWASGEETQYF
-	TRBJ2-3	TRBD1	TRBV4-1	TGCGCCAGCAGCCAAGGACGGGGACAGGGGGAAGATACGCAGTATTTT	CASSQGRGQGEDTQYF
-	TRBJ2-1	TRBD1	TRBV5-3	TGTGCCAGAAGCTTGGGGACAGGGGGAAGGAATGAGCAGTTCTTC	CARSLGTGGRNEQFF
-	TRBJ1-5	-	TRBV7-8	TGTGCCAGCAGCTTAGGAGGTCATATACTAAATCAGCCCCAGCATTTT	CASSLGGHILNQPQHF
-	TRBJ1-2	TRBD1	TRBV19	TGTGCCAGTAGATACCGGACAGGGGCAGGGACCGGCTACACCTTC	CASRYRTGAGTGYTF
-	TRBJ1-4	-	TRBV6-1	TGTGCCAGCAGAGCCGGATTCGAGGGAAATGAAAAACTGTTTTTT	CASRAGFEGNEKLFF
-	TRBJ2-7	TRBD1	TRBV27	TGTGCCAGCAGTTTCCGGGACAGTTCCTCCTACGAGCAGTACTTC	CASSFRDSSSYEQYF
-	TRBJ2-2	-	TRBV10-3	TGTGCCATCAGTGTTGCGGAGCCACCCACCGGGGAGCTGTTTTTT	CAISVAEPPTGELFF
-	TRBJ2-7	TRBD1	TRBV2	TGTGCCAGCAGACCCGGGACAGGGTGGGACGAGCAGTACTTC	CASRPGTGWDEQYF
-	TRBJ1-6	-	TRBV6-1	TGTGCCAGCAGTGGCCGTCAGGCTAATTCACCCCTCCACTTT	CASSGRQANSPLHF
-	TRBJ2-3	-	TRBV5-1	TGCGCCAGCAGCTTGGCCGGGTTCACAGATACGCAGTATTTT	CASSLAGFTDTQYF
-	TRBJ1-4	TRBD1	TRBV7-2	TGTGCCAGCAGCTTAGCGGGGACAGGGTCAGTAAAACTGTTTTTT	CASSLAGTGSVKLFF
-	TRBJ1-2	TRBD1	TRBV6-1	TGTGCCAGCAGTGCGGGCAGGGGGAGAGGCTATGGCTACACCTTC	CASSAGRGRGYGYTF
-	TRBJ2-3	TRBD2	TRBV7-6	TGTGCCAGCAGCCGAACGACTAGCGGGAGGACAGATACGCAGTATTTT	CASSRTTSGRTDTQYF
-	TRBJ2-1	-	TRBV7-9	TGTGCCAGCAGCTCACAGGGAAATGAGCAGTTCTTC	CASSSQGNEQFF